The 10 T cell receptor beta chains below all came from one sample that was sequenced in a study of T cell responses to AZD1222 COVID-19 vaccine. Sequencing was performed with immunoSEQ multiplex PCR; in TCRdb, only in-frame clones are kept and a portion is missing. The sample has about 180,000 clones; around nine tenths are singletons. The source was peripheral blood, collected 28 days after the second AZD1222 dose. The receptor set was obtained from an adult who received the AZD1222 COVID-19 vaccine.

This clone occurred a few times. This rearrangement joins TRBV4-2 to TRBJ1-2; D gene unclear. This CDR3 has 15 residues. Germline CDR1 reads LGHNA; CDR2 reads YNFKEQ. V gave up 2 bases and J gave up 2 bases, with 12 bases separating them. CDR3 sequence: CASSQTSGVNYGYTF. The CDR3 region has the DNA TGTGCCAGCAGCCAAACCTCCGGAGTAAACTATGGCTACACCTTC.

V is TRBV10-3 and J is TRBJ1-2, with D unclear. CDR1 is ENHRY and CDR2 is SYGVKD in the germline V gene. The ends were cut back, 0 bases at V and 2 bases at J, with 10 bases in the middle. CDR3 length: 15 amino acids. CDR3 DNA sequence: TGTGCCATCAGTGAGTCGATCGGTCCGAACTATGGCTACACCTTC. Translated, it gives CAISESIGPNYGYTF.

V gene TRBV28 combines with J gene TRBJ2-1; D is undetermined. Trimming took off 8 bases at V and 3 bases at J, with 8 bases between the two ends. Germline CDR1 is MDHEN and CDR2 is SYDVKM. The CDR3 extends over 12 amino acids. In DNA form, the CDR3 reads TGTGCCAGCTCGCGGAGCTACAATGAGCAGTTCTTC. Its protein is CASSRSYNEQFF.

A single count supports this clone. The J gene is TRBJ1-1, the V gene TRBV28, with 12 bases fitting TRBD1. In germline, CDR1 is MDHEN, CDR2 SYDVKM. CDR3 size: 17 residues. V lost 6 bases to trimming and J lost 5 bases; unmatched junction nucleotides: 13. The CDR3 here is CASRESGTGGSRTEAFF. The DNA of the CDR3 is TGTGCCAGCAGGGAATCCGGGACAGGGGGCTCTCGGACTGAAGCTTTCTTT.

CDR3 DNA: TGTGCCAGCCTCCTCGGTTCAGCGAACACTGAAGCTTTCTTT. This encodes CASLLGSANTEAFF. The J gene is TRBJ1-1, the V gene TRBV28; unclear D gene. The length of the CDR3 is 14 residues. Germline V lookup: CDR1 MDHEN, CDR2 SYDVKM. The V gene lost 8 bases and the J gene lost 1 base, with 14 bases spanning the gap.

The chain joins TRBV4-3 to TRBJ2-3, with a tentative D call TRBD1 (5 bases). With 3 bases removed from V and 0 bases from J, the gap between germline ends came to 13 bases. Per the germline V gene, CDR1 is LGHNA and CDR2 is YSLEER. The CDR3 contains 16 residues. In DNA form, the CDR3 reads TGCGCCAGCAGCCAGTCTGTGGGGCCTAGCACAGATACGCAGTATTTT. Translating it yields CASSQSVGPSTDTQYF.

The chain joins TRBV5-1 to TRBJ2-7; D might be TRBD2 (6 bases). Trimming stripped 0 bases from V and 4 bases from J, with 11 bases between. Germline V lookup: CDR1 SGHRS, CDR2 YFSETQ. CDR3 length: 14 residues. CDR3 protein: CASSLGDLVYEQYF. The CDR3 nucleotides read TGCGCCAGCAGCTTGGGGGACTTAGTATACGAGCAGTACTTC.

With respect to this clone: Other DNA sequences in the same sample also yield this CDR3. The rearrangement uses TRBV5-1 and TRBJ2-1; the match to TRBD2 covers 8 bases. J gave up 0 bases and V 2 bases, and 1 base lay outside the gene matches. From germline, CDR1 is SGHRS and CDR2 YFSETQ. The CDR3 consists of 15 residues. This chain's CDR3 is CASSFSGNSYNEQFF. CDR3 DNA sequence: TGCGCCAGCAGCTTTAGCGGGAACTCCTACAATGAGCAGTTCTTC.

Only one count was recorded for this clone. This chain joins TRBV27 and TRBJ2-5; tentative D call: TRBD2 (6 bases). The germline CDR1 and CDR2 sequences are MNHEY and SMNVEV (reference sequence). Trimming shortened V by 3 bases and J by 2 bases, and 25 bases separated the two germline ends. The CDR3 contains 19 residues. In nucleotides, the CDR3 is TGTGCCAGCAGTTTGGTCAACCGGCGGCGGGGCTCAGATCAAGAGACCCAGTACTTC. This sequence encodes CASSLVNRRRGSDQETQYF.

In DNA form, the CDR3 reads TGTGCCAGCAGCCGAGGACAGGGTAACTATGGCTACACCTTC. Encoded protein: CASSRGQGNYGYTF. The chain uses TRBV5-4 and TRBJ1-2; 8 bases are a match to TRBD1. This CDR3 is 14 amino acids long. Germline CDR1 reads SGHNT; CDR2 reads YYREEE (reference sequence). J was trimmed by 1 base and V by 4 bases; bases with no gene match: 3.